Listed below are T cell receptor beta chains from one sample, sequenced in a study of T-cell reconstitution after alpha-beta-depleted transplantation in children. Via MiXCR, TCRdb re-called the PCR reads, giving one row per CDR3 protein. This sample has just over 950,000 distinct CDR3 sequences, with roughly 29% found just once. Sequencing used PBMCs, mostly from graft donor cells, obtained 360 days after TCRalphabeta/CD19-depleted stem cell transplant. These receptors were taken from a boy less than two years old who had a stem cell transplant for SCID, so the T cells may come from the graft donor. The CDR3 runs from the conserved cysteine through the conserved F or W. Fields, in order: V gene, CDR3 length, D gene, J gene, clone size, CDR3 DNA, CDR3 protein. A D gene is named only where the DNA matches it firmly. The size entry is marked missing in some rows and otherwise reads once, few, many or a size class.

v_call: TRBV6-1; cdr3_length: 13; d_call: -; j_call: TRBJ1-6; clone_size: few; cdr3_nt: TGTGCCAGCAAACGGGATGGTAGATCACCCCTCCACTTT; cdr3_aa: CASKRDGRSPLHF
v_call: TRBV5-1; cdr3_length: 14; d_call: -; j_call: TRBJ1-1; clone_size: -; cdr3_nt: TGCGCCAGCAGCTTGGAAGGGATCAACACTGAAGCTTTCTTT; cdr3_aa: CASSLEGINTEAFF
v_call: TRBV12-3/TRBV12-4; cdr3_length: 14; d_call: -; j_call: TRBJ2-3; clone_size: -; cdr3_nt: TGTGCCAGCACTCCGGACAGTTTCACAGATACGCAGTATTTT; cdr3_aa: CASTPDSFTDTQYF
v_call: TRBV4-2; cdr3_length: 17; d_call: -; j_call: TRBJ2-3; clone_size: once; cdr3_nt: TGTGCCAGCAGCCAAGATCCCCGGGGGTGGAGCACAGATACGCAGTATTTT; cdr3_aa: CASSQDPRGWSTDTQYF
v_call: TRBV15; cdr3_length: 14; d_call: -; j_call: TRBJ1-2; clone_size: few; cdr3_nt: TGTGCCACCAGCAGAGATCCGCTCCTGGGGGGTTACACCTTC; cdr3_aa: CATSRDPLLGGYTF
v_call: TRBV19; cdr3_length: 16; d_call: -; j_call: TRBJ2-4; clone_size: few; cdr3_nt: TGTGCCAGTAACCCAGGACAGCCAAGTCCGAGAAACATTCAGTACTTC; cdr3_aa: CASNPGQPSPRNIQYF
v_call: TRBV11-2; cdr3_length: 20; d_call: -; j_call: TRBJ2-6; clone_size: few; cdr3_nt: TGTGCCAGCAGCCCTATGGGGCACGTTTCGTATGGGCCTGGGGCCAACGTCCTGACTTTC; cdr3_aa: CASSPMGHVSYGPGANVLTF
v_call: TRBV15; cdr3_length: 17; d_call: TRBD2; j_call: TRBJ2-1; clone_size: few; cdr3_nt: TGTGCCACCAGCAGACCCTTCGGGGGGGCAGTCGACAATGAGCAGTTCTTC; cdr3_aa: CATSRPFGGAVDNEQFF
v_call: TRBV11-2; cdr3_length: 19; d_call: TRBD2; j_call: TRBJ2-7; clone_size: few; cdr3_nt: TGTGCCAGCAGCTTATTTTGGGGAACTAGCGGGGGACTATTCTACGAGCAGTACTTC; cdr3_aa: CASSLFWGTSGGLFYEQYF
v_call: TRBV11-2; cdr3_length: 13; d_call: -; j_call: TRBJ1-3; clone_size: few; cdr3_nt: TGTGCCAGCAGCTCGGTGGGTGGAAACACCATATATTTT; cdr3_aa: CASSSVGGNTIYF
v_call: TRBV4-1; cdr3_length: 18; d_call: TRBD2; j_call: TRBJ2-5; clone_size: few; cdr3_nt: TGCGCCAGCAGCCAAGAAGGGTCCGGACTAGCGGGGGAAGAGACCCAGTACTTC; cdr3_aa: CASSQEGSGLAGEETQYF
v_call: TRBV5-1; cdr3_length: 11; d_call: -; j_call: TRBJ2-3; clone_size: few; cdr3_nt: TGCGCCAGCAGCGGGTGGGATACGCAGTATTTT; cdr3_aa: CASSGWDTQYF
v_call: TRBV10-1; cdr3_length: 14; d_call: TRBD1; j_call: TRBJ2-5; clone_size: -; cdr3_nt: TGCGCCAGCAGTGAGTCGACAGGGATGGAGACCCAGTACTTC; cdr3_aa: CASSESTGMETQYF
v_call: TRBV4-1; cdr3_length: 16; d_call: -; j_call: TRBJ2-5; clone_size: -; cdr3_nt: TGCGCCAGCAGCCAAGATAGGGCACGGATCGGAGAGACCCAGTACTTC; cdr3_aa: CASSQDRARIGETQYF
v_call: TRBV20-1; cdr3_length: 12; d_call: -; j_call: TRBJ2-3; clone_size: -; cdr3_nt: TGCAGTGCTAGAGGGGTTTCAGATACGCAGTATTTT; cdr3_aa: CSARGVSDTQYF
v_call: TRBV20-1; cdr3_length: 17; d_call: TRBD2; j_call: TRBJ2-1; clone_size: -; cdr3_nt: TGCAGTGCTAGGGGAACTAGCGGGGGGCCCCCTTACAATGAGCAGTTCTTC; cdr3_aa: CSARGTSGGPPYNEQFF
v_call: TRBV12-3/TRBV12-4; cdr3_length: 12; d_call: -; j_call: TRBJ1-2; clone_size: -; cdr3_nt: TGTGCCAGCAGTTCATCCCGGTGGGGCTACACCTTC; cdr3_aa: CASSSSRWGYTF
v_call: TRBV5-1; cdr3_length: 16; d_call: TRBD2; j_call: TRBJ2-5; clone_size: once; cdr3_nt: TGCGCCAGCAGCTTGGGAATCCGGGGGGACCGAGAGACCCAGTACTTC; cdr3_aa: CASSLGIRGDRETQYF
v_call: TRBV2; cdr3_length: 12; d_call: -; j_call: TRBJ2-1; clone_size: -; cdr3_nt: TGTGCCATCAGCTTACAGGGAACAGCTCAGTTCTTC; cdr3_aa: CAISLQGTAQFF
v_call: TRBV2; cdr3_length: 17; d_call: TRBD2; j_call: TRBJ2-3; clone_size: -; cdr3_nt: TGTGCCAGCAGTTCAATTATGACTAGCGGCCGCACAGATACGCAGTATTTT; cdr3_aa: CASSSIMTSGRTDTQYF
v_call: TRBV25-1; cdr3_length: 15; d_call: TRBD2; j_call: TRBJ2-5; clone_size: few; cdr3_nt: TGTGCCAGCACCAAGAGCGGGGGGGTAGGGGAGACCCAGTACTTC; cdr3_aa: CASTKSGGVGETQYF
v_call: TRBV3-1; cdr3_length: 12; d_call: -; j_call: TRBJ2-2; clone_size: -; cdr3_nt: TGTGCCAGCAGCCAAGACAAGGGGGAGCTGTTTTTT; cdr3_aa: CASSQDKGELFF
v_call: TRBV6-2/TRBV6-3; cdr3_length: 12; d_call: -; j_call: TRBJ2-3; clone_size: few; cdr3_nt: TGTGCCAGCAGGACTGGACCCTATACGCAGTATTTT; cdr3_aa: CASRTGPYTQYF
v_call: TRBV7-3; cdr3_length: 17; d_call: TRBD2; j_call: TRBJ2-1; clone_size: -; cdr3_nt: TGTGCCAGCAGCGCCGGGACTAGACTCTCTGTCGACAATGAGCAGTTCTTC; cdr3_aa: CASSAGTRLSVDNEQFF
v_call: TRBV29-1; cdr3_length: 14; d_call: -; j_call: TRBJ2-1; clone_size: few; cdr3_nt: TGCAGCGCATCCCGGGACACTACCTACAATGAGCAGTTCTTC; cdr3_aa: CSASRDTTYNEQFF
v_call: TRBV6-1; cdr3_length: 15; d_call: -; j_call: TRBJ1-3; clone_size: -; cdr3_nt: TGTGCCAGCAGTGAAGCGCTTGGACCGACAAACACCATATATTTT; cdr3_aa: CASSEALGPTNTIYF
v_call: TRBV5-1; cdr3_length: 14; d_call: -; j_call: TRBJ2-3; clone_size: few; cdr3_nt: TGCGCCAGCAGCTTGGGGCCGATAGGGGATACGCAGTATTTT; cdr3_aa: CASSLGPIGDTQYF
v_call: TRBV20-1; cdr3_length: 15; d_call: -; j_call: TRBJ2-1; clone_size: -; cdr3_nt: TGCAGTGCTAATGGGGGGCCGGGCTCCTACAATGAGCAGTTCTTC; cdr3_aa: CSANGGPGSYNEQFF
v_call: TRBV18; cdr3_length: 14; d_call: -; j_call: TRBJ2-7; clone_size: few; cdr3_nt: TGTGCCAGCTCCTCCAAGATCCGGTCCTACGAGCAGTACTTC; cdr3_aa: CASSSKIRSYEQYF